The 4 T cell receptor beta chains in this list originate from one sample, sequenced in a study of blood T cell repertoires in COVID-19. This table comes from immunoSEQ multiplex PCR, and its TCRdb copy is limited to in-frame clones, with some not included. The sample consists of 120,000 to 150,000 clones, about 90% of them appearing once. Sample: peripheral blood. Receptor source: a woman aged 55-69 years with acute or convalescent COVID-19.

This sequence joins TRBV11-1 and TRBJ1-1; D gene uncertain. This CDR3 is built from 12 residues. The germline CDR1 and CDR2 sequences are SGHAT and FQDESV (reference sequence). V lost 5 bases to trimming and J lost 4 bases, with 8 bases between them. The CDR3 region has the DNA TGTGCCAGCAGCCGTCGAGGCACTGAAGCTTTCTTT. Amino acid sequence: CASSRRGTEAFF.

The chain couples TRBV11-3 to TRBJ1-1, with a possible D match to TRBD1 (6 bases). Germline CDR1 and CDR2: SGHNT and YENEEA. Between the trimmed V and J ends, which lost 2 bases and 3 bases, there was a span of 10 bases. The CDR3 has 14 residues. The CDR3 is CASSLRAGDTEAFF. The CDR3, as DNA: TGTGCCAGCAGCTTAAGGGCAGGGGACACTGAAGCTTTCTTT. Full variable domain (outside the CDR3, taken from reference TRBV11-3 and TRBJ1-1): EAGVVQSPRYKIIEKKQPVAFWCNPISGHNTLYWYLQNLGQGPELLIRYENEEAVDDSQLPKDRFSAERLKGVDSTLKIQPAELGDSAVYLCASSLRAGDTEAFFGQGTRLTVV.

The chain employs TRBV6-2 or TRBV6-3 and TRBJ2-1; 13 nucleotides match TRBD2. CDR3 length equals 19 residues. CDR1 and CDR2 (germline): MNHEY, SVGEGT. J lost 1 base, V lost 2 bases, and 8 bases had no gene match. The CDR3 DNA is TGTGCCAGCAGTTACCTACTAGCGGGGGGGCCGGTGTCCTACAATGAGCAGTTCTTC. Protein product: CASSYLLAGGPVSYNEQFF.

The CDR3 bases are TGCAGCAGGACAATCAACTATGGCTACACCTTC. This codes for CSRTINYGYTF. The chain carries TRBV20-1 and TRBJ1-2; D perhaps matches TRBD1 (5 bases). Germline V CDR1 and CDR2: DFQATT, SNEGSKA (reference sequence). The CDR3 contains 11 residues.